Listed below are T cell receptor beta chains from one sample, sequenced in a study of blood T cell repertoires in COVID-19. Some clones are missing from TCRdb's copy, which holds only in-frame ones; the method was immunoSEQ multiplex PCR. The sample contains 150,000 or so clones, around 80% of which appear only once. Material: peripheral blood. The receptors were gathered from a woman of 80 years or more with active or convalescent COVID-19. CDR3s include the opening cysteine and the closing phenylalanine or tryptophan. The order of the fields is D gene, V gene, J gene, clone size, CDR3 DNA, CDR3 protein. A D gene is named only where the DNA matches it firmly. Clone sizes are given selectively: once, few, many, or a class where the clone is expanded.

>.|TRBV18|TRBJ2-3|.
TGTGCCAGCTCACCACTGCGACTAGCAGATACGCAGTATTTT
CASSPLRLADTQYF
>.|TRBV5-1|TRBJ2-2|.
TGCGCCAGCAGAAAATCATACCAGGGTGACGGGGAGCTGTTTTTT
CASRKSYQGDGELFF
>.|TRBV2|TRBJ1-4|.
TGTGCCAGCAGTGACGCCCTGAGGGGGGGGGATGAAAAACTGTTTTTT
CASSDALRGGDEKLFF
>TRBD1|TRBV19|TRBJ2-7|.
TGTGCCAGTACCCAAGGGACAGGGACCTACGAGCAGTACTTC
CASTQGTGTYEQYF
>TRBD2|TRBV7-2|TRBJ2-1|.
TGTGCCAGCAGAATAGGGACTAGAGGGTTACAGTTCTTC
CASRIGTRGLQFF
>.|TRBV7-8|TRBJ2-1|.
TGTGCCAGCAGCTTAAGGATGGGGGGCTCCTACAATGAGCAGTTCTTC
CASSLRMGGSYNEQFF
>TRBD1|TRBV5-4|TRBJ2-1|.
TGTGCCAGCAGCCCGGGACAGAGCAATGAGCAGTTCTTC
CASSPGQSNEQFF
>TRBD1|TRBV19|TRBJ1-1|.
TGTGCCAGTAGTGCTCGGACAGGGGATATGAACACTGAAGCTTTCTTT
CASSARTGDMNTEAFF
>.|TRBV15|TRBJ1-2|.
TGTGCCACAGGAGGACAGAACTTTGCGGGCTACACCTTC
CATGGQNFAGYTF
>.|TRBV29-1|TRBJ2-7|.
TGCAGCGTTGGCCAGGGTTTCTACGAGCAGTACTTC
CSVGQGFYEQYF
>.|TRBV9|TRBJ2-5|.
TGTGCCAGCTCTGAGGCTCCACTCTCGGAGACCCAGTACTTC
CASSEAPLSETQYF
>TRBD1|TRBV14|TRBJ1-4|.
TGTGCCAGCAGCCATCGGACAGGGGTGGATGAAAAACTGTTTTTT
CASSHRTGVDEKLFF
>.|TRBV7-6|TRBJ1-5|.
TGTGCCAGCAGCGATGGGCAGAATCAGCCCCAGCATTTT
CASSDGQNQPQHF
>TRBD1|TRBV23-1|TRBJ1-1|.
TGCGCCAGCCGGGGACAGTTGAAGGCGGGGACTGAAGCTTTCTTT
CASRGQLKAGTEAFF
>.|TRBV18|TRBJ1-2|.
TGTGCCAGCTCACAAGACAAATACTATGGCTACACCTTC
CASSQDKYYGYTF
>.|TRBV7-9|TRBJ1-6|many
TGTGCCAGCGAAAGGACAGTTAATTCACCCCTCCACTTT
CASERTVNSPLHF
>.|TRBV7-9|TRBJ2-2|.
TGTGCCAGCAGCTTGGGGGCTTCGAACACCGGGGAGCTGTTTTTT
CASSLGASNTGELFF
>TRBD2|TRBV18|TRBJ2-1|.
TGTGCCAGCTCGAACATAGCGGGGGGGCGTGCTGCCCACAATGAGCAGTTCTTC
CASSNIAGGRAAHNEQFF
>TRBD1|TRBV18|TRBJ1-4|.
TGTGCCAGCTCACCGCTGGGACAGGGGGCGAGTGAAAAACTGTTTTTT
CASSPLGQGASEKLFF
>.|TRBV11-3|TRBJ2-7|.
TGTGCCAGCAGCGGGGGGAGCTCCTACGAGCAGTACTTC
CASSGGSSYEQYF
>.|TRBV12-3/TRBV12-4|TRBJ1-1|once
TGTGCCAGCAGTTTGGCAGAGAACACTGAAGCTTTCTTT
CASSLAENTEAFF
>TRBD1|TRBV6-5|TRBJ2-2|few
TGTGCCAGCAGTTACGATTCTTACAGGGGCACCGGGGAGCTGTTTTTT
CASSYDSYRGTGELFF
>.|TRBV9|TRBJ2-5|.
TGTGCCAGCAGCGTAGAAGGGGTTGGAGAGACCCAGTACTTC
CASSVEGVGETQYF
>.|TRBV28|TRBJ2-1|.
TGTGCCAGCAGTTTCCCTGGGCCCTACAATGAGCAGTTCTTC
CASSFPGPYNEQFF
>.|TRBV27|TRBJ2-7|.
TGTGCCAGCAGTTTATCTGTCGGTAGCTCCTACGAGCAGTACTTC
CASSLSVGSSYEQYF
>TRBD2|TRBV19|TRBJ2-3|few
TGTGCCAGTATGCAGCGGGGTCGCACAGATACGCAGTATTTT
CASMQRGRTDTQYF
>TRBD1|TRBV28|TRBJ2-7|.
TGTGCCAGCACCGGTGGGACAGGGGTCCACGAGCAGTACTTC
CASTGGTGVHEQYF
>.|TRBV9|TRBJ1-1|.
TGTGCCAGCAGCGTAGTTAGTTCGGGTGAAGCTTTCTTT
CASSVVSSGEAFF
>TRBD1|TRBV7-9|TRBJ2-7|.
TGTGCCAGCAGCCCATGGGACAGGGGGCGATCGGCCGAGCAGTACTTC
CASSPWDRGRSAEQYF
>TRBD1|TRBV7-8|TRBJ2-7|few
TGTGCCAGCCGCCCTTGGGACAGGGCTCACGAGCAGTACTTC
CASRPWDRAHEQYF
>.|TRBV30|TRBJ1-6|once
TGTGCCTTCGGTGGGGGCTCAGGTTCACCCCTCCACTTT
CAFGGGSGSPLHF
>TRBD2|TRBV5-1|TRBJ2-3|.
TGCGCCAGCAGCTTGACTAGCGGGGTGGGTACAGATACGCAGTATTTT
CASSLTSGVGTDTQYF
>TRBD1|TRBV5-6|TRBJ2-7|few
TGTGCCAGCAGCTTTGTTACAGGGGGAACCTACGAGCAGTACTTC
CASSFVTGGTYEQYF